The clone carrying this TCR beta chain was seen many times. Its antigen is undetermined. TCRdb re-analysed the 5' RACE reads in MiXCR, keeping a single row per CDR3 protein. The table has fewer than 30,000 distinct CDR3 sequences, less than 5% seen once. The CDR3 covers 16 residues. V gave up 1 base and J gave up 0 bases, with 10 bases separating them. Per the germline V gene, CDR1 is MGHRA and CDR2 is YSYEKL. The source of the sample is a study of early T cells in non-severe SARS-CoV-2 infection. About the research overall: The study sequenced bulk RNA from unsorted whole blood, with chains unpaired. Study observations and caveats: Private and CD4 specificities were missed by VDJdb matching, skewed to anti-spike CD8.

J is TRBJ2-4 and V is TRBV4-1; D remains ambiguous. This clonotype was obtained from an adult who was a healthcare worker with PCR-confirmed SARS-CoV-2 infection or an uninfected control (not recorded which). Sequencing was done on a sample of whole blood. CDR3 bases: TGCGCCAGCAGCCAAGTCCATACAGTAGCCAAAAACATTCAGTACTTC. It translates to CASSQVHTVAKNIQYF.